Listed below are T cell receptor beta chains from one sample, sequenced in a study of T-cell reconstitution after alpha-beta-depleted transplantation in children. One entry per CDR3 protein results from TCRdb running MiXCR on the PCR reads. The data hold about 460,000 distinct CDR3 sequences, with about 11% observed a single time. The material sequenced was PBMCs, taken before TCRalphabeta/CD19-depleted stem cell transplant. These receptors were taken from a child aged 2 to 15 with inherited bone marrow failure, due to receive a stem cell transplant. The conserved cysteine and the conserved F or W are not part of the CDR3 here. The D gene is left open where the match is weak.

TRBJ2-3 TRBV20-1 TRBD2 SARETSGGTDTQY
TRBJ2-5 TRBV5-1 - ASSSTVWETQY
TRBJ2-7 TRBV29-1 - SVVDTSYEQY
TRBJ2-7 TRBV5-1 - ASRLDGTYEQY
TRBJ1-1 TRBV10-2 TRBD1 ASSEIGTALEAF
TRBJ2-7 TRBV27 TRBD1 ASSLTGTGVHEQY
TRBJ2-3 TRBV9 - ASSVADTQY
TRBJ2-1 TRBV6-1 - ARGTALYNEQF
TRBJ2-7 TRBV19 - ASSISGRSSYEQY
TRBJ2-7 TRBV13 TRBD1 ASSLRRQGIGHEQY
TRBJ1-2 TRBV5-1 TRBD1 ASSFASTGEGNYGYT
TRBJ2-7 TRBV29-1 - SVDGGDYEQY
TRBJ2-1 TRBV29-1 TRBD2 SVARLADYNEQF
TRBJ2-7 TRBV20-1 TRBD2 SAPRLAHSYEQY
TRBJ1-4 TRBV7-2 TRBD1 ASSSQGAPEKLF
TRBJ2-4 TRBV9 - ASSPGGATGIQY
TRBJ2-1 TRBV29-1 - SVEGASPVRDEQF
TRBJ2-3 TRBV20-1 TRBD2 SARETSGPYTDTQY